A selection of T cell receptor beta chains follows, all from one sample in a study of graft-versus-host responses after intestinal transplantation. No antigens are known for them. Sequencing used immunoSEQ multiplex PCR; TCRdb keeps in-frame clones, though not all of them. The table has about 41,000 clones, 85% to 95% seen once; the top ten hold about 0.54%. This specimen was unstimulated CD8+ T cells sorted from spleen or lymph node cells, taken before transplant. These receptors came from a human donor who was the organ donor for an intestinal transplant. Each CDR3 is given with its conserved first and last residue. The D gene is left open where the match is weak. Clone sizes are given selectively: once, few, many, or a class where the clone is expanded.

d_call,j_call,cdr3_length,v_call,clone_size,cdr3_aa
NA,TRBJ1-2,14,TRBV2,NA,CASSEAKGVTGYTF
NA,TRBJ1-1,13,TRBV2,NA,CASRVESLPEAFF
NA,TRBJ2-7,16,TRBV2,NA,CASTNLRDPRSYEQYF
TRBD1,TRBJ2-3,15,TRBV11-2,NA,CASRGRGQASDTQYF
NA,TRBJ2-7,15,TRBV4-2,NA,CASSLTVATRYEQYF
NA,TRBJ1-6,13,TRBV7-3,NA,CASSYDLYSPLHF
TRBD1,TRBJ2-5,19,TRBV5-5,NA,CASSLGTGYPYNEGETQYF
TRBD1,TRBJ2-7,14,TRBV6-1,NA,CASGDRGGDYEQYF
NA,TRBJ1-4,14,TRBV6-1,NA,CASSEAVANEKLFF
TRBD1,TRBJ1-1,14,TRBV19,NA,CASSIGTGNTEAFF
NA,TRBJ2-5,14,TRBV9,NA,CASSDRQEQETQYF
NA,TRBJ1-6,14,TRBV7-9,NA,CASSLVLVGSPLHF
TRBD1,TRBJ1-1,18,TRBV25-1,NA,CASSGGFRDRVRDTEAFF
TRBD1,TRBJ2-5,14,TRBV29-1,NA,CSVESQGIQETQYF
NA,TRBJ2-2,15,TRBV9,NA,CASSASHRGAGELFF
TRBD1,TRBJ1-2,13,TRBV12-5,NA,CASGLGQGYGYTF
NA,TRBJ2-2,14,TRBV10-3,NA,CAIGDPKNTGELFF
TRBD1,TRBJ2-3,14,TRBV4-1,NA,CASSQAGGTDTQYF
TRBD1,TRBJ2-5,15,TRBV7-8,NA,CASSLWDRGQETQYF
NA,TRBJ2-5,15,TRBV9,once,CASSVGGVGAETQYF
NA,TRBJ2-1,17,TRBV4-3,NA,CASSQNVGRSSYNEQFF
TRBD1,TRBJ2-7,16,TRBV7-9,NA,CASSLVLGDRAWEQYF
NA,TRBJ2-3,14,TRBV7-9,NA,CASSIYEGPDTQYF
NA,TRBJ2-7,15,TRBV9,NA,CASSVDEGVYYEQYF
NA,TRBJ2-4,17,TRBV7-8,NA,CASSLKGVPQTKNIQYF
NA,TRBJ2-5,13,TRBV30,NA,CAWSWGGGETQYF
TRBD1,TRBJ1-5,17,TRBV4-1,NA,CASSHVPGTGGDQPQHF
TRBD1,TRBJ2-1,14,TRBV18,once,CASSRWDSYNEQFF
TRBD1,TRBJ2-7,15,TRBV7-2,NA,CASSLWGTASYEQYF
TRBD1,TRBJ2-1,15,TRBV4-3,NA,CASSQEWTGSNEQFF
NA,TRBJ2-3,13,TRBV9,NA,CASSWQGSDTQYF
TRBD1,TRBJ1-1,14,TRBV9,NA,CASSLTGTGEEAFF
NA,NA,8,TRBV20-1,NA,CAREELFF
TRBD1,TRBJ1-3,15,TRBV19,NA,CASSMRDSSGNTIYF
TRBD2,TRBJ2-7,13,TRBV9,NA,CASSVVAGGEQYF
NA,TRBJ2-3,15,TRBV6-5,NA,CASSPTTPLEDTQYF
TRBD2,TRBJ2-1,15,TRBV6-6,once,CASSYPTSGDDEQFF
NA,TRBJ2-7,13,TRBV19,few,CASSMGHSYEQYF
NA,TRBJ1-2,13,TRBV9,NA,CASSVVGGEDYTF
TRBD1,TRBJ2-1,12,TRBV18,NA,CASSGQGNEQFF
NA,TRBJ2-7,15,TRBV5-1,NA,CASRSPGHPRDEQYF
NA,TRBJ1-5,16,TRBV4-1,NA,CASSRGGYYSNQPQHF
TRBD1,TRBJ1-2,15,TRBV19,NA,CASSISDRGSEGYTF
NA,TRBJ2-1,12,TRBV2,NA,CASSSNPWEQFF
NA,TRBJ2-2,13,TRBV27,NA,CASRLTYTGELFF
NA,TRBJ1-3,14,TRBV9,NA,CASSVEGFGNTIYF
NA,TRBJ2-2,17,TRBV6-1,NA,CASSEATLGLGFRELFF
NA,TRBJ1-2,11,TRBV29-1,once,CSVVGDNGYTF
NA,TRBJ1-1,15,TRBV5-8,NA,CASSGESGLGTEAFF
TRBD1,TRBJ1-4,14,TRBV30,NA,CAWSEQGNREKLFF
NA,TRBJ2-2,13,TRBV7-9,NA,CASSPVGAGELFF